One sample yielded the 13 T cell receptor beta chains listed below, sequenced in a study of human T cells and chemical hapten exposure. Specified time point: patch test 2, 6 weeks after DPC sensitization. Indicated treatment: therapeutic diphenylcyclopropenone sensitization with weekly scalp DPC. TCRdb re-analysed the RACE reads in MiXCR, keeping a single row per CDR3 protein. There are about 54,000 distinct CDR3 sequences in the sample; about 9.9% occur only once, and over 1.5% lies in the top ten. The sample here was whole blood, taken in connection with sensitization to the hapten diphenylcyclopropenone (DPC). Every receptor here comes from a woman aged 45-59 years with alopecia areata. Some clones in this sample may be carry-over from other donors' samples.

This clonotype occurred a few times. This rearrangement joins TRBV2 to TRBJ1-5; 9 nucleotides line up with TRBD1. The V gene end was trimmed by 3 bases and the J gene end by 1 base; junction bases not matched to a gene: 16. The V gene's germline CDR1 is SNHLY and CDR2 FYNNEI. The CDR3 contains 20 residues. CDR3 in DNA: TGTGCCAGCAGTGATGGGTTAGGGGGACAGGGCGTTTTCAGCAATCAGCCCCAGCATTTT. It yields the protein CASSDGLGGQGVFSNQPQHF.

The chain links TRBV20-1 to TRBJ1-1; the D is unclear. The CDR3 extends over 12 amino acids. V gave up 0 bases and J gave up 0 bases, with 2 bases separating them. In germline, CDR1 is DFQATT, CDR2 SNEGSKA (reference sequence). The CDR3 here is CSARDMNTEAFF. The CDR3 DNA follows: TGCAGTGCTAGAGACATGAACACTGAAGCTTTCTTT.

Ten or more counts support this clonotype. The chain recombines TRBV12-3 or TRBV12-4 with TRBJ1-5; a weak D match, TRBD1 (5 bases). V lost 6 bases and J lost 0, with 18 bases in between. The CDR3 has 17 residues. The CDR3 DNA reads TGTGCCAGCAGCTCCAGTGAGGGACCCTATAGCAATCAGCCCCAGCATTTT. The encoded protein is CASSSSEGPYSNQPQHF.

This clonotype occurred many times. The chain links TRBV18 to TRBJ1-1; the D is unclear. Trimming cost V 0 bases and J 3 bases, with 11 bases left between them. Germline CDR1 reads KGHSH; CDR2 reads LQKENI. The CDR3 has 15 residues. CDR3 protein: CASSPPRERYTEAFF. The CDR3 DNA follows: TGTGCCAGCTCACCACCGAGGGAGAGGTACACTGAAGCTTTCTTT.

The chain carries TRBV12-3 or TRBV12-4 and TRBJ1-2, with 9 positions matching TRBD1. CDR3 size: 16 residues. V shed 6 bases, J shed 5 bases, and the junction held 13 bases outside the gene matches. This chain's CDR3 is CASSFSLGTGQYGYTF. The CDR3 bases are TGTGCCAGCAGCTTTTCTTTAGGGACAGGGCAATATGGCTACACCTTC.

This clonotype was found many times. The rearrangement links TRBV7-2 to TRBJ1-1; D may be TRBD1 (6 bases). V lost 1 base and J 1 base, leaving 19 bases between the germline ends. This CDR3 is built from 18 residues. The germline CDR1 and CDR2 sequences are SGHTA and FQGNSA. Here the CDR3 DNA reads TGTGCCAGCAGCTTAGGGTTAGGGGGTAGAAGAACGAACACTGAAGCTTTCTTT. It yields the protein CASSLGLGGRRTNTEAFF.

This clonotype was detected ten times or more. This chain's CDR3 is CSVDPHPREDFTEAFF. The CDR3 bases are TGCAGCGTTGATCCCCACCCGAGAGAGGACTTCACTGAAGCTTTCTTT. This sequence joins TRBV29-1 and TRBJ1-1; the D is unclear. Trimming removed 3 bases from V and 4 bases from J, with 21 bases in between. The CDR3 totals 16 residues. Germline lookup yields CDR1 SQVTM and CDR2 ANQGSEA.

In this sample, this clonotype turned up many times. V usage is TRBV20-1 and J usage is TRBJ1-2; D perhaps matches TRBD1 (6 bases). Germline V gives CDR1 DFQATT, CDR2 SNEGSKA (reference sequence). V lost 6 bases and J lost 0, with 17 bases in between. This CDR3 is built from 15 residues. The CDR3 coding sequence is TGCAGTGCGCCCGGGGGCGGTTTCTCTAACTATGGCTACACCTTC. This gives the protein CSAPGGGFSNYGYTF.

V is TRBV20-1 and J is TRBJ1-5, with unresolved D. Trimming took off 0 bases at V and 6 bases at J, with 6 bases between the two ends. The CDR3 covers 12 residues. The V gene's germline CDR1 is DFQATT and CDR2 SNEGSKA (reference sequence). The CDR3 here is CSARDVGQPQHF. The CDR3 DNA reads as TGCAGTGCTAGAGATGTGGGTCAGCCCCAGCATTTT.

V is TRBV28 and J is TRBJ1-5; 7 bases align to TRBD1. The CDR3 has 12 amino acids. CDR1 is MDHEN, CDR2 SYDVKM, per germline. The V and J ends lost 6 bases and 7 bases, in that order; junction bases with no gene match: 3. The CDR3, as DNA: TGTGCCAGCAGGGCAGGGGGACAGCCCCAGCATTTT. This translates into CASRAGGQPQHF.

This chain connects TRBV20-1 to TRBJ2-7; the match to TRBD1 covers 10 bases. Trimming at V came to 2 bases and at J to 5 bases, leaving 6 bases not matched to a gene. Germline CDR1 DFQATT, CDR2 SNEGSKA (reference sequence). This CDR3 is built from 14 residues. For the CDR3, the DNA is TGCAGTGCTAGACGGGACAGGGGCCAGAACGAGCAGTACTTC. Translating it yields CSARRDRGQNEQYF.

This clonotype was detected a few times. The chain joins TRBV12-3 or TRBV12-4 to TRBJ1-5; 8 bases are a match to TRBD1. Unmatched junction bases numbered 10, after V lost 4 bases and J lost 11 bases. This CDR3 spans 14 amino acids. CDR3 protein: CASSSTGTGNTQHF. The CDR3 coding sequence is TGTGCCAGCAGTTCTACCGGGACAGGCAACACCCAGCATTTT.

This clonotype was counted a few times. The chain uses TRBV19 and TRBJ1-2; unclear D gene. The CDR3 covers 12 residues. In germline, CDR1 is LNHDA, CDR2 SQIVND (reference sequence). Trimming took off 4 bases at V and 11 bases at J, with 14 bases between the two ends. The CDR3 nucleotides are TGTGCCAGTAGTACGGCACGGAGAGGGTACACCTTC. It is translated as CASSTARRGYTF.